These 3 T cell receptor beta chains were sequenced from one sample in a study of identical twins. One entry per CDR3 protein, called by TCRdb with MiXCR from the 5' RACE reads. Here the sample spans fewer than 650,000 distinct CDR3 sequences, about 7% being singletons. These data are also associated with another study on yellow fever vaccine responses in identical twins.

Sequencing was carried out using PBMCs. The receptors shown here come from a woman between 18 and 29 years old in good health.

In its sample, this clonotype was seen many times. The chain uses TRBV10-2 and TRBJ2-7; D unresolved. Germline lookup yields CDR1 WSHSY and CDR2 SAAADI. The CDR3 is 13 residues long. The V end lost 4 bases, the J end lost 2 bases, and 9 bases lay between the germline ends. CDR3 bases: TGCGCCAGCAGTGTTGCCCGGACCTACGAGCAGTACTTC. This encodes CASSVARTYEQYF.

V and J are TRBV15 and TRBJ2-5, with 8 bases lining up with TRBD2. Germline CDR1 reads LNHNV; CDR2 reads YYDKDF (reference sequence). Losses at the gene ends were 2 bases for V and 2 bases for J; bases not matched to a gene: 1. This CDR3 has 14 residues. The DNA of the CDR3 is TGTGCCACCAGCAGAACTAGCGGACAAGAGACCCAGTACTTC. It yields the protein CATSRTSGQETQYF. The whole variable domain, filled in from reference TRBV15 and TRBJ2-5, reads DAMVIQNPRYQVTQFGKPVTLSCSQTLNHNVMYWYQQKSSQAPKLLFHYYDKDFNNEADTPDNFQSRRPNTSFCFLDIRSPGLGDTAMYLCATSRTSGQETQYFGPGTRLLVL.

This clonotype has just a few counts. The gene calls are TRBV5-6 and TRBJ2-3, with TRBD1 as a possible D gene (5 bases). V was pared by 1 base and J by 0 bases, with 21 bases between. CDR1 and CDR2 (germline): SGHDT, YYEEEE. This CDR3 has 19 amino acids. The CDR3 sequence is CASSLFRQGPTASTDTQYF. Here the CDR3 DNA reads TGTGCCAGCAGCTTGTTTCGGCAGGGCCCAACGGCTAGCACAGATACGCAGTATTTT.